This TCR beta chain was recovered during a study of T cells expressing NK-cell markers (TCRdb year 2020). Regarding the complete study: Three sorted T-cell subsets (CD3+CD56+NKG2C+, CD3+CD56+NKG2C- and CD3+CD56-NKG2C+) from seven to nine donors had their TCR beta-chain repertoires profiled. Among the eight sequenced donors, only one was HCMV-seronegative, while the other seven were HCMV-seropositive. Sequencing of the libraries produced 2 x 150 bp reads on Illumina HiSeq 2000/2500, MiSeq or NextSeq. The eight sequenced donors were randomly selected healthy volunteers, three men and five women. On the study overall, not on this receptor specifically: In roughly 6 donors, the dominant CD3+CD56+NKG2C+ clonotypes were found to rank among the top 10 CD8+ clonotypes and to make up about 1.0-7.5% of CD8+ T cells. Those dominant clonotypes were again the most abundant among CD3+CD56-NKG2C+ cells in a few donors, at roughly 28.3-60.1%. It remained unclear whether the expanded NKG2C-expressing T cell clones were specific for HCMV antigens.

The germline V gene gives CDR1 as MNHNS and CDR2 as SASEGT. Including cysteine and phenylalanine, the CDR3 has 16 amino acids. The record lacks a DNA sequence. As concerns this clonotype: The antigen this receptor binds is unknown.

The data were produced on an Illumina HiSeq 2000. TCR beta cDNA libraries were prepared using 5'RACE template switching, which introduced a universal primer site and unique molecular identifiers. cDNA synthesis was primed from the TCR beta constant segment, followed by two successive PCR amplification steps. The source study handled its data this way. Reads were demultiplexed and grouped by UMI with MIGEC, and clonotypes were assembled and quantified with MiTCR. To exclude erroneous sequences, only TCR cDNA sequences supported by at least two reads were retained. Downstream repertoire analysis used the tcR package, and clonotypes were matched across fractions by CDR3 nucleotide sequence plus V segment. VDJmatch was used to annotate antigen specificity against VDJdb, with one amino acid substitution in CDR3 allowed. Following reprocessing of the reads by TCRdb, the data hold one row per CDR3 protein sequence and no DNA is available. The V and J calls and clone size come from TCRdb's table, not from the authors' own analysis. The sample table gives roughly 390,000 distinct CDR3 sequences. The biggest ten clones account for around 11% of the sample.

To determine HCMV serostatus, a commercial ELISA kit was used to detect HCMV-specific IgG in serum. Ficoll density gradient centrifugation was used to isolate peripheral blood mononuclear cells from blood. The specimen was blood T cells: a sorted CD56 or NKG2C T cell subset, CD4+ or CD8+ T cells, or bulk PBMC T cells (not recorded which). The rearrangement combines TRBV6-1 with TRBJ2-3; the D gene TCRdb calls, TRBD2, cannot be checked with no DNA. The TCR comes from a woman aged 45 to 65 in good health. Donor details come from another sample of the same person, matched by shared clones. CDR3 sequence: CASSEAISGGADTQYF.